Ten or more counts support the clone carrying this TCR beta chain. The antigen is not known. This specimen belongs to a study of CD8 T cells in ankylosing spondylitis. TCRdb recomputed calls from the 5' RACE reads with MiXCR, one row per CDR3 protein. The table includes 150,000 to 200,000 distinct CDR3 sequences, 15% to 20% detected once. Study-level results: Peripheral blood held disease-linked clones only at relatively low frequency, and these were CD8+.

There are 15 residues in the CDR3. The J segment lost 4 bases and the V segment lost 5 bases, leaving 10 bases of the junction unmatched. V gene TRBV12-3 or TRBV12-4 combines with J gene TRBJ2-5; 7 bases agree with TRBD2. The receptor's source is a male donor between 10 and 30 years old with ankylosing spondylitis or in good health (not recorded which). The specimen was blood, either unsorted or a sorted T cell fraction (not recorded which). DNA of the CDR3: TGTGCCAGCAGTCTGCGGCGGGAGTTGGGAGAGACCCAGTACTTC. Its protein product is CASSLRRELGETQYF.